This T cell receptor (beta chain) was documented in a study of blood T cells in healthy people across ages (dated by TCRdb to between 2015 and 2016). Background on the whole study: In model experiments, template switching captured roughly one uniquely barcoded TCR beta cDNA molecule for every two T cells. The donors were split into four age groups: young (average about 16 years), middle-aged (39), aged (about 56) and long-lived (82). Donors of different ages were randomly distributed across sequencing lanes to avoid experimental bias. Age-related changes in TCR beta repertoire diversity were measured in the study by deep sequencing normalized with unique cDNA molecular identifiers. Using the same blood draw, the study looked at two additional independent replicas of 1 million unique cDNA reads for two donors, one aged 18 to 30 and the other aged 80 or older.

Broad study findings and their caveats: Estimates of total diversity from one million sequenced T cells were regarded as lower bounds and underestimates. Compared with the aged group, more naive CD4+ T cells, fewer expanded clones and increased TCR diversity were shown by the long-lived group, suggesting age selection. Because profiling used bulk unsorted PBMCs, naive and antigen-experienced compartments could not be compared conclusively. Observed TCR beta diversity per million T cells fell roughly linearly with age, and a significant reduction was already apparent by age about 38. There was a strong correlation between observed TCR beta diversity and the percentage of naive T cells measured by flow cytometry. The CMV infection status of donors was not known, potentially confounding age-related changes in expanded clonotypes.

Notes on this clonotype: Which antigen it targets is not known. One base away there is no much larger clone; base qualities are not given.

Donors were under 40 systemically healthy Caucasian individuals from Russia aged roughly 6 to 90 years. Approximately 10 milliliters of peripheral blood were collected from each donor into EDTA-treated Vacutainer tubes. PBMCs were isolated by Ficoll-Paque density-gradient centrifugation, with at least 7 million obtained per sample. Trizol reagent was used to extract total RNA from PBMCs, with at least 6 micrograms per sample. For every donor, an aliquot of PBMCs went through flow cytometry to measure the percentages of naive CD45RAhigh/CD27high T cells. Trimming accounts for 6 bases at V and 5 bases at J, while the number of junction bases matched to no gene is 8. CDR1 and CDR2, looked up from the germline V gene, are MDHEN and SYDVKM. From its cysteine to its phenylalanine, the CDR3 spans 15 amino acids. Just CDR3 DNA is preserved here, 45 bases in frame from base 1. Library preparation employed 5' RACE. Sequenced using an Illumina HiSeq 2500. The second PCR ran for roughly 7 to 12 cycles and used a J-beta primer mix along with a sample-barcoded 5' primer. A template-switch 5' adaptor carrying 12 random nucleotides introduced a unique molecular identifier onto each TCR beta cDNA molecule. Each sample yielded at least 2.5 million CDR3-containing paired-end reads. First-strand cDNA synthesis was performed from all RNA using the Mint cDNA synthesis kit, with priming by a TRBC-specific oligonucleotide. All cDNA was treated with uracil-DNA glycosylase and then went through a first 18-cycle PCR with the universal primers M1SS and BC2_uni_R. The authors' analysis ran thus. For normalization, 1 million high-quality reads, each with a distinct molecular identifier, were randomly selected from each sample. Instead of being binned into consensus sequences, reads that shared molecular identifiers were thrown out. MiTCR, with a Q25 quality threshold and the strictest error-elimination algorithm, was used for CDR3 identification, clonotype clustering and error correction. A nonparametric unseen species model with Euler transformation was used to estimate a lower bound on total TCR beta diversity. Through fastp at Q25 and MiXCR, TCRdb rebuilt clones from the public reads, retaining in-frame beta chains. Each CDR3 protein gets just one entry, which takes the most common genes and DNA from the rows behind it. The V and J calls come from TCRdb's annotation, not from the publication. The sample includes about 720,000 distinct CDR3 sequences, with about a fifth observed a single time. Of the sample, 22% is held by the ten largest clones.

The rearrangement combines TRBV28 with TRBJ2-2, with TRBD1 matching 8 junction bases. The sequenced material came from blood. The TCR was taken from a man aged 65 to 79 in good health. CDR3 protein: CASSRWTGRTGELFF. The DNA reads TGTGCCAGCAGCCGTTGGACAGGGCGGACCGGGGAGCTGTTTTTT.